This T cell receptor beta chain was obtained from a study of cytomegalovirus exposure and HLA in healthy donors. General observations from the study: According to a later analysis, most TCR beta chains associated with CMV appeared HLA-restricted. The study designated 150 or so TCR beta chains cytomegalovirus-associated. Specificity for CMV antigens was confirmed in vitro for a few of the CMV-associated chains.

In the case of this clone: Its target is not known.

The PCR used 60 Vbeta and 13 Jbeta primers. The assay was immunoSEQ multiplex PCR, and TCRdb's table has in-frame clones only and misses some. This table has about 120,000 clones, 60% to 85% appearing once. Germline V gene sequence: CDR1 SGHNT, CDR2 YYREEE (reference sequence). J was trimmed by 4 bases and V by 2 bases; bases with no gene match: 10. This CDR3 is 16 amino acids long. The chain combines TRBV5-4 with TRBJ2-3; 7 nucleotides align to TRBD2. Sequencing was performed on PBMCs. The TCR comes from a female donor in good health and CMV-seronegative. The DNA of the CDR3 is TGTGCCAGCAGCTTACCGGTGCGGGGGAGTTCAGATACGCAGTATTTT. It yields the protein CASSLPVRGSSDTQYF.